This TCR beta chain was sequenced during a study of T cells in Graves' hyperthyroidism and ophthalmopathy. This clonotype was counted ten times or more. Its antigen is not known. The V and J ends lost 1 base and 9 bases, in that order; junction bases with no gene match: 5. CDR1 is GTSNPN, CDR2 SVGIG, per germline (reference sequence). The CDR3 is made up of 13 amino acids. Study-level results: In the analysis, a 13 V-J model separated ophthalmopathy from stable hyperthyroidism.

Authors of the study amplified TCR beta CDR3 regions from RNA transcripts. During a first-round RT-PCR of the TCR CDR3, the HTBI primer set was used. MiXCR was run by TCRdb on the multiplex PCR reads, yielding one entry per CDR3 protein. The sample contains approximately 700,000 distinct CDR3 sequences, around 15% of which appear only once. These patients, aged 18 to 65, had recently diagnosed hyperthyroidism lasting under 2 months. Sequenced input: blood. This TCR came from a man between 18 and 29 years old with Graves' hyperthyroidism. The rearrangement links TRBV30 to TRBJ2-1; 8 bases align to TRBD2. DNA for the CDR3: TGTGCCTGGAGTGGAGCGGGAGCGGCTGAGCAGTTCTTC. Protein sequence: CAWSGAGAAEQFF.